The clone carrying this T cell receptor (beta chain) has a handful of counts. The antigen is unknown. The authors reverse transcribed all of the isolated RNA, so sequencing captured expressed TCRB transcripts. The repertoire was sequenced with immunoSEQ multiplex PCR; TCRdb's copy has only in-frame clones and lacks some. The sample consists of about 900,000 clones, 15% to 20% of them appearing once. This specimen belongs to a study of beta chain features in type 1 diabetes. Broader study findings: No resolution was reached here on whether HLA type influences TCRB rearrangement. The naive, central memory and Treg TCRB repertoires of patients appeared to be more similar to one another than those of healthy donors. For patients and controls alike, PCR might favor shorter templates to the same degree.

CD4+ naive, central memory, regulatory and stem cell-like memory subsets were isolated by sorting on CD45RO/CCR7/CD25/CD127/CD95/CD27. CDR3 size: 14 residues. Germline V gene lookup returns CDR1 LNHDA and CDR2 SQIVND (reference sequence). With 5 bases clipped from V and 1 base from J, the junction kept 1 base outside the gene matches. The sequencing sample was made of naive CD4+ T cells from blood. This receptor was identified in a woman aged 18 to 35 in good health. This rearrangement joins TRBV19 to TRBJ2-1; 8 bases line up with TRBD1. The CDR3 spells CASSGQGSYNEQFF. The CDR3 nucleotides read TGTGCCAGTAGTGGACAGGGATCCTACAATGAGCAGTTCTTC.